This passage covers 16 T cell receptor beta chains from one sample sequenced in a study of T cell responses to AZD1222 COVID-19 vaccine listed by TCRdb under 2021. The library was made by the immunoSEQ multiplex PCR assay. Drawn from immuneACCESS, this table holds only the in-frame rearrangements with V and J called that TCRdb kept. Clones are partly lost; checked studies trace under half to an unresolved V gene and leave the rest unexplained. The sample profile shows more than 85,000 clones; more than 70% of them were found once. Of the sample, about 9.7% is held by the ten largest clones. In light of the paper, this sample's time point label describes: baseline before first vaccination. Sequenced here: peripheral blood, sampled on day 0 of AZD1222 vaccination. All receptors come from an adult in good health.

The J gene is TRBJ2-3, the V gene TRBV6-5; TRBD1 is a possible D gene (5 bases). From germline, CDR1 is MNHEY and CDR2 SVGAGI. The CDR3 sequence is 14 residues long. With 7 bases removed from V and 0 bases from J, the gap between germline ends came to 11 bases. The CDR3 spells CASIDRLSTDTQYF. In DNA form, the CDR3 reads TGTGCCAGCATCGACAGACTTAGCACAGATACGCAGTATTTT.

This clone has a single count. The V call is TRBV28, the J call TRBJ1-1; D gene unclear. Germline lookup yields CDR1 MDHEN and CDR2 SYDVKM. The length of the CDR3 is 14 residues. V was shortened by 8 bases and J by 8 bases, with 21 bases between the two germline ends. CDR3 nucleotides: TGTGCCAGCGTGCTTGGAACAAACAAGGTCGAAGCTTTCTTT. As protein: CASVLGTNKVEAFF. Full variable domain (missing parts from reference TRBV28 and TRBJ1-1): DVKVTQSSRYLVKRTGEKVFLECVQDMDHENMFWYRQDPGLGLRLIYFSYDVKMKEKGDIPEGYSVSREKKERFSLILESASTNQTSMYLCASVLGTNKVEAFFGQGTRLTVV.

The chain joins TRBV29-1 to TRBJ1-2; D perhaps matches TRBD1 (5 bases). This CDR3 region has 11 residues. Trimming took 4 bases from V and 6 from J, leaving 9 bases between them. Germline V gene data show CDR1 as SQVTM and CDR2 as ANQGSEA. The CDR3 loop is CSVGDGNGYTF. For the CDR3, the DNA is TGCAGCGTTGGGGACGGGAATGGCTACACCTTC.

The chain links TRBV10-3 to TRBJ2-7; 7 bases fit TRBD2. The junction had 12 bases not matched to a gene; V was cut back by 0 bases and J by 7 bases. CDR1 and CDR2 from the germline V gene are ENHRY and SYGVKD. CDR3 length: 16 residues. For the CDR3, the DNA is TGTGCCATCAGTGAGTCCCCAGCGGGAACGACGGGGGAGCAGTACTTC. Protein product: CAISESPAGTTGEQYF.

This clone was detected a few times. The chain is built from TRBV4-3 and TRBJ2-1; TRBD1 matches 8 bases. J gave up 4 bases and V 0 bases, and 2 bases lay outside the gene matches. Germline V gene lookup returns CDR1 LGHNA and CDR2 YSLEER. The CDR3 spans 15 residues. The CDR3 DNA reads as TGCGCCAGCAGCCAAGATCAGGGGGCGTACAATGAGCAGTTCTTC. It is translated as CASSQDQGAYNEQFF.

The chain couples TRBV28 to TRBJ1-3; D unclear. V dropped 2 bases and J dropped 5 bases, with 4 bases sitting between them. This CDR3 contains 12 residues. Germline loops: CDR1 MDHEN, CDR2 SYDVKM. The CDR3 spells CASSLRRNTIYF. For the CDR3, the DNA is TGTGCCAGCAGTTTACGCAGAAACACCATATATTTT.

This clone was found a few times. This rearrangement joins TRBV5-1 to TRBJ2-7, with 8 bases identical to TRBD1. Germline CDR1 reads SGHRS; CDR2 reads YFSETQ. The CDR3 runs to 15 residues. The V gene end was trimmed by 2 bases and the J gene end by 0 bases; junction bases not matched to a gene: 4. The CDR3 protein is CASSFGDRNSYEQYF. The CDR3 DNA reads TGCGCCAGCAGCTTTGGGGACAGGAACTCCTACGAGCAGTACTTC.

The J gene is TRBJ1-6, the V gene TRBV30, with D unresolved. Germline CDR1 GTSNPN, CDR2 SVGIG (reference sequence). The CDR3 contains 12 residues. Trimming took off 0 bases at V and 9 bases at J, with 6 bases between the two ends. The CDR3 sequence is CAWSVLGSPLHF. The CDR3 DNA reads as TGTGCCTGGAGTGTATTGGGTTCACCCCTCCACTTT.

The J gene is TRBJ2-5, the V gene TRBV24-1, with TRBD1 as a possible D gene (6 bases). Germline V gives CDR1 KGHDR, CDR2 SFDVKD. The CDR3 has 12 residues. V gave up 9 bases and J gave up 4 bases, with 11 bases separating them. CDR3 bases: TGTGCCACCGCGGACAGCAGAGAGACCCAGTACTTC. Its translation is CATADSRETQYF.

This sequence joins TRBV4-3 and TRBJ2-1; no clear D gene. Trimming shortened V by 0 bases and J by 6 bases, and 12 bases separated the two germline ends. Germline CDR1 reads LGHNA; CDR2 reads YSLEER. This CDR3 spans 15 amino acids. CDR3 residues: CASSQDRGTTNEQFF. CDR3 nucleotide sequence: TGCGCCAGCAGCCAAGATCGCGGAACGACCAATGAGCAGTTCTTC.

The chain is built from TRBV6-1 and TRBJ2-7, with no clear D. This CDR3 spans 13 amino acids. The germline V and J ends were trimmed by 3 bases and 0 bases, with 6 bases remaining between them. CDR1 is MNHNS and CDR2 is SASEGT in the germline V gene. Written as DNA, the CDR3 is TGTGCCAGCAGTGAGGCAGCCTCCTACGAGCAGTACTTC. Protein sequence: CASSEAASYEQYF.

About this clone itself: The same CDR3 is also encoded by other DNA sequences in this sample. The chain is built from TRBV3-1 (or the pseudogene TRBV3-2) and TRBJ2-5; no firm D call. Germline V lookup: CDR1 LGHDT, CDR2 YNNKEL (reference sequence). The CDR3 extends over 12 amino acids. The V end lost 0 bases, the J end lost 6 bases, and 5 bases lay between the germline ends. DNA of the CDR3: TGTGCCAGCAGCCAAGACGACAAGACCCAGTACTTC. Translated, it gives CASSQDDKTQYF.

This clone was counted a few times. The rearrangement joins TRBV7-9 to TRBJ1-6, with a weak D call TRBD1 (5 bases). V lost 4 bases and J 10 bases, leaving 17 bases between the germline ends. The CDR3 totals 15 residues. Germline CDR1 SEHNR, CDR2 FQNEAQ (reference sequence). CDR3 amino acids: CASSSGTPAESPLHF. CDR3 nucleotides: TGTGCCAGCAGCTCCGGGACCCCAGCTGAGTCACCCCTCCACTTT.

This clone was recorded once. V and J are TRBV10-3 and TRBJ1-1; no firm D call. The germline V and J ends were trimmed by 1 base and 1 base, with 4 bases remaining between them. This CDR3 is built from 13 residues. Germline V gives CDR1 ENHRY, CDR2 SYGVKD. The CDR3 sequence: CAISEWQNTEAFF. For the CDR3, the DNA is TGTGCCATCAGTGAGTGGCAGAACACTGAAGCTTTCTTT.

V gene TRBV30 combines with J gene TRBJ1-1; 7 bases map to TRBD1. V shed 0 bases and J 7 bases; nucleotides not matched to a gene: 8. The CDR3 spans 14 residues. From germline, CDR1 is GTSNPN and CDR2 SVGIG (reference sequence). The CDR3 is CAWSVLRGGVEAFF. CDR3 bases: TGTGCCTGGAGTGTACTCCGAGGGGGCGTTGAAGCTTTCTTT.

The genes are TRBV5-1 and TRBJ2-5; unclear D gene. The V end was cut by 1 base, the J end by 5 bases, with 9 bases between. Germline V gives CDR1 SGHRS, CDR2 YFSETQ. The CDR3 loop spans 13 amino acids. CDR3 DNA sequence: TGCGCCAGCAGCTTGAACTATCTGGAGACCCAGTACTTC. It specifies CASSLNYLETQYF.